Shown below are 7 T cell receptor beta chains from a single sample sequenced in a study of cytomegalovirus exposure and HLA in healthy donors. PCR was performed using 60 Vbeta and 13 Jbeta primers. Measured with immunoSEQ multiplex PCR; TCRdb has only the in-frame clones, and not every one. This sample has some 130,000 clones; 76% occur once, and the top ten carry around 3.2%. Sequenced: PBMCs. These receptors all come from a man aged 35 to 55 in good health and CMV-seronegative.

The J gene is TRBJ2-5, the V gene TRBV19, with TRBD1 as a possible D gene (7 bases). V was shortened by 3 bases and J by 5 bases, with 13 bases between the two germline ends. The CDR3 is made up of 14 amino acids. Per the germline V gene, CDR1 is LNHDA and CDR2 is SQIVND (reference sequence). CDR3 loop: CASSIGGTVETQYF. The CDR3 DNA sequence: TGTGCCAGTAGTATTGGGGGGACAGTGGAGACCCAGTACTTC.

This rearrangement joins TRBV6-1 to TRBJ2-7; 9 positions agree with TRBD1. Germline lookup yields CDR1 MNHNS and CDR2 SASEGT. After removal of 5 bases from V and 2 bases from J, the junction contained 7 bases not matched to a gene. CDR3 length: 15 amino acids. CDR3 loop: CASSPITGGPYEQYF. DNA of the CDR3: TGTGCCAGCAGTCCCATTACAGGGGGCCCCTACGAGCAGTACTTC.

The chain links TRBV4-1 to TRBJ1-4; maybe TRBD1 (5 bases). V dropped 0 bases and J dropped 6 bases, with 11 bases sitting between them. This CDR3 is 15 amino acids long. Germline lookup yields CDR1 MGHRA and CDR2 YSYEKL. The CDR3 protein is CASSQDPPGYEKLFF. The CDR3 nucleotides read TGCGCCAGCAGCCAAGATCCGCCAGGGTATGAAAAACTGTTTTTT.

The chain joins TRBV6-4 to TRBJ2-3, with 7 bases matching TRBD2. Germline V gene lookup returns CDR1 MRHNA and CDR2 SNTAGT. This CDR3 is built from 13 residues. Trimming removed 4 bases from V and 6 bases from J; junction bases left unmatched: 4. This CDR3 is CASSAGGTDTQYF. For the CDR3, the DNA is TGTGCCAGCAGTGCCGGGGGGACTGATACGCAGTATTTT.

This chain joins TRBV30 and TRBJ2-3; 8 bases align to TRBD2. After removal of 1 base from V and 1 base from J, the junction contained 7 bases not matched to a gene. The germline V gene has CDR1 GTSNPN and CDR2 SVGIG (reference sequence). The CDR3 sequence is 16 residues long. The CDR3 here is CAWSGVAGRGTDTQYF. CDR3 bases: TGTGCCTGGAGTGGGGTAGCGGGACGGGGCACAGATACGCAGTATTTT. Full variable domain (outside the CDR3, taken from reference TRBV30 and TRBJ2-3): SQTIHQWPATLVQPVGSPLSLECTVEGTSNPNLYWYRQAAGRGLQLLFYSVGIGQISSEVPQNLSASRPQDRQFILSSKKLLLSDSGFYLCAWSGVAGRGTDTQYFGPGTRLTVL.

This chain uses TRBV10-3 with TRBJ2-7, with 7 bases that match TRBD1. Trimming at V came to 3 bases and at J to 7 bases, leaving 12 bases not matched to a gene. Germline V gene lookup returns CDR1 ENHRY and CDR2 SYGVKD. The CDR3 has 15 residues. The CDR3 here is CAISDNRGGWGEQYF. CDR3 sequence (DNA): TGTGCCATCAGTGATAACAGGGGCGGCTGGGGTGAGCAGTACTTC.

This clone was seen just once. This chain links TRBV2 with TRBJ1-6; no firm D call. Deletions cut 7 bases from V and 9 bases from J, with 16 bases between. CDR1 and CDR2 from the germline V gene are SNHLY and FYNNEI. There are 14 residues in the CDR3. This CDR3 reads CASIPVEGGSPLHF. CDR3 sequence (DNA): TGTGCCAGCATCCCGGTGGAGGGCGGTTCACCCCTCCACTTT.